The 11 T cell receptor beta chains below were found in one sample sequenced in a study of T cells after posttransplantation cyclophosphamide. Controls had myeloablative marrow grafts with methotrexate and calcineurin inhibitor, sampled at 1 year. The data were produced by immunoSEQ multiplex PCR, yet TCRdb's version contains in-frame clones alone and is incomplete. The table has thousands of clones, about 77% seen once. The input for sequencing was PBMCs, taken after allogeneic stem cell transplant with calcineurin inhibitor and methotrexate. The receptors were gathered from a female patient aged 50 to 60 who received an allogeneic stem cell transplant from an unrelated donor, was CMV-positive, and had acute and chronic GVHD. Some T cells may be provided by the graft donor.

This clone is a singleton in its sample. The chain is built from TRBV2 and TRBJ1-1, with 8 bases identical to TRBD1. The CDR3 length is 15 residues. J lost 6 bases, V lost 6 bases, and 12 bases had no gene match. Germline CDR1 and CDR2: SNHLY and FYNNEI. CDR3 loop: CASRRGQGASAEAFF. As DNA, the CDR3 is TGTGCCAGCAGAAGGGGGCAGGGGGCTTCGGCTGAAGCTTTCTTT. The whole variable domain, filled in from reference TRBV2 and TRBJ1-1, reads EPEVTQTPSHQVTQMGQEVILRCVPISNHLYFYWYRQILGQKVEFLVSFYNNEISEKSEIFDDQFSVERPDGSNFTLKIRSTKLEDSAMYFCASRRGQGASAEAFFGQGTRLTVV.

The gene calls are TRBV7-8 and TRBJ2-5; no firm D call. Germline V CDR1 and CDR2: SGHVS, FQNEAQ. CDR3 size: 14 residues. The germline V and J ends were trimmed by 4 bases and 3 bases, with 12 bases remaining between them. The CDR3 DNA reads TGTGCCAGCAGCTGGAGTAGACCCGAAGAGACCCAGTACTTC. Its protein product is CASSWSRPEETQYF.

The CDR3: CASAGSNEKLFF. Written as DNA, the CDR3 is TGTGCCAGCGCGGGGTCTAATGAAAAACTGTTTTTT. The chain links TRBV9 to TRBJ1-4, with D uncertain. V was clipped by 7 bases and J by 3 bases, with 7 bases between them. CDR1 and CDR2 (germline): SGDLS, YYNGEE. The length of the CDR3 is 12 residues.

The V call is TRBV11-2, the J call TRBJ1-1; D is ambiguous. Trimming shortened V by 1 base and J by 1 base, and 7 bases separated the two germline ends. The CDR3 is made up of 14 amino acids. The germline CDR1 and CDR2 sequences are SGHAT and FQNNGV. CDR3 coding DNA: TGTGCCAGCAGCTTAGTACGGTCGAACACTGAAGCTTTCTTT. Protein product: CASSLVRSNTEAFF.

This clone was counted once. This CDR3 reads CASTSTLAGVGQYF. CDR3 coding DNA: TGTGCCAGCACCTCTACGCTAGCGGGGGTCGGCCAGTACTTC. V gene TRBV7-2 combines with J gene TRBJ2-7, with 10 bases identical to TRBD2. Germline V lookup: CDR1 SGHTA, CDR2 FQGNSA. This CDR3 is 14 amino acids long. The J segment lost 10 bases and the V segment lost 7 bases, leaving 13 bases of the junction unmatched.

The chain links TRBV5-1 to TRBJ2-1, with D perhaps TRBD2 (5 bases). The germline V and J ends were trimmed by 0 bases and 0 bases, with 7 bases remaining between them. The CDR3 loop spans 15 amino acids. Germline CDR1 is SGHRS and CDR2 is YFSETQ. Here the CDR3 DNA reads TGCGCCAGCAGCTTGGACGGGGACTCCTACAATGAGCAGTTCTTC. The encoded protein is CASSLDGDSYNEQFF.

The chain is built from TRBV5-8 and TRBJ1-2; TRBD1 aligns across 7 bases. The trim removed 4 bases at V and 2 bases at J, leaving 14 bases unmatched. The CDR3 has 17 residues. Looked up from germline, CDR1 is SGHTS and CDR2 is YDEGEE. The CDR3 reads CASSHLYRTGSNYGYTF. In DNA form, the CDR3 reads TGTGCCAGCAGCCACCTCTACCGGACAGGTTCCAACTATGGCTACACCTTC.

This chain links TRBV5-4 with TRBJ2-5; 9 nucleotides align to TRBD1. This CDR3 is 13 amino acids long. Losses at the gene ends were 6 bases for V and 5 bases for J; bases not matched to a gene: 5. Germline V gene lookup returns CDR1 SGHNT and CDR2 YYREEE (reference sequence). Here the CDR3 DNA reads TGTGCCAGCACCAGAGACAGGGGGGAGACCCAGTACTTC. It translates to CASTRDRGETQYF. Filled out from reference TRBV5-4 and TRBJ2-5, the complete variable domain reads ETGVTQSPTHLIKTRGQQVTLRCSSQSGHNTVSWYQQALGQGPQFIFQYYREEENGRGNFPPRFSGLQFPNYSSELNVNALELDDSALYLCASTRDRGETQYFGPGTRLLVL.

This clone was observed a handful of times. The chain employs TRBV4-2 and TRBJ1-2, with 11 bases that match TRBD1. The CDR3 spans 15 residues. The germline gives CDR1 LGHNA, CDR2 YNFKEQ. Losses at the gene ends were 4 bases for V and 4 bases for J; bases not matched to a gene: 5. The CDR3 bases are TGTGCCAGCAGCCCCGGGACAGGGGGGGGCTATGGCTACACCTTC. This gives the protein CASSPGTGGGYGYTF.

The chain uses TRBV14 and TRBJ2-7, with a tentative D call TRBD1 (5 bases). The CDR3 length is 13 residues. Germline-derived CDR1 and CDR2 are SGHDN and FVKESK. With 4 bases removed from V and 5 bases from J, the gap between germline ends came to 12 bases. CDR3 in amino acids: CASSPLSRDEQYF. The CDR3 coding sequence is TGTGCCAGCAGCCCCCTTTCCAGGGACGAGCAGTACTTC.

In its sample, this clone was seen many times. This chain links TRBV30 with TRBJ1-1; D is possibly TRBD1 (5 bases). V dropped 2 bases and J dropped 1 base, with 11 bases sitting between them. The CDR3 length is 14 residues. Germline values: CDR1 GTSNPN, CDR2 SVGIG (reference sequence). CDR3 nucleotide sequence: TGTGCCTGGAGTCAAGTTCAGGGGAACACTGAAGCTTTCTTT. Protein: CAWSQVQGNTEAFF.